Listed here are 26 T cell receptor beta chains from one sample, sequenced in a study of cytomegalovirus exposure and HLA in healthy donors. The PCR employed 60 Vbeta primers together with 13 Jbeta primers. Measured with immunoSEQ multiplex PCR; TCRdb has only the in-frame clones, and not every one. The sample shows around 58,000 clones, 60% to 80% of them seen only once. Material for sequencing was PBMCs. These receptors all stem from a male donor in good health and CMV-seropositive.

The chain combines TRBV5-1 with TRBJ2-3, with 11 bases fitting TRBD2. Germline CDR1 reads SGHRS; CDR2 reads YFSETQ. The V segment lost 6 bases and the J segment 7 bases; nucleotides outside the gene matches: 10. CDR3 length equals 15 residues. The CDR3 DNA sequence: TGCGCCAGCATGCCTTTAGCGGGGGGGCCCCATACGCAGTATTTT. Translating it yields CASMPLAGGPHTQYF.

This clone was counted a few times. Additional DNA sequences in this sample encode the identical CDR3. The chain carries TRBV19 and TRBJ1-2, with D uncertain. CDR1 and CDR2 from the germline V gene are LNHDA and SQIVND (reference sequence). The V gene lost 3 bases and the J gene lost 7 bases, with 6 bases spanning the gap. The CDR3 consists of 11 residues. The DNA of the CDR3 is TGTGCCAGTAGTATCGGGAGTGGCTACACCTTC. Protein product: CASSIGSGYTF.

The CDR3 DNA follows: TGTGCCAGCAGCCAAAAATTCGATACAGACTATGGCTACACCTTC. Protein: CASSQKFDTDYGYTF. The rearrangement uses TRBV4-2 and TRBJ1-2, with D unresolved. The CDR3 extends over 15 amino acids. Germline CDR1 reads LGHNA; CDR2 reads YNFKEQ. Trimming took 2 bases from V and 3 from J, leaving 13 bases between them.

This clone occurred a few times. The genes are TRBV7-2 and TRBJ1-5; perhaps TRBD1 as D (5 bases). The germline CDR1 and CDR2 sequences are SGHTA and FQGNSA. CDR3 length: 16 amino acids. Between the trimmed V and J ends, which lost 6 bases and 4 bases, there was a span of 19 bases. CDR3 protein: CASSTQERLRNQPQHF. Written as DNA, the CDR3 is TGTGCCAGCAGTACACAGGAGAGGCTAAGGAATCAGCCCCAGCATTTT.

The CDR3 coding sequence is TGTGCCAGCAGCTTAACTAGCGGAGAGTACGAGCAGTACTTC. Translation gives CASSLTSGEYEQYF. The V gene is TRBV11-2, the J gene TRBJ2-7, with 8 bases matching TRBD2. This CDR3 is 14 amino acids long. Germline V gene lookup returns CDR1 SGHAT and CDR2 FQNNGV. The junction had 4 bases not matched to a gene; V was cut back by 2 bases and J by 4 bases. Complete variable domain (other parts from reference TRBV11-2 and TRBJ2-7): EAGVAQSPRYKIIEKRQSVAFWCNPISGHATLYWYQQILGQGPKLLIQFQNNGVVDDSQLPKDRFSAERLKGVDSTLKIQPAKLEDSAVYLCASSLTSGEYEQYFGPGTRLTVT.

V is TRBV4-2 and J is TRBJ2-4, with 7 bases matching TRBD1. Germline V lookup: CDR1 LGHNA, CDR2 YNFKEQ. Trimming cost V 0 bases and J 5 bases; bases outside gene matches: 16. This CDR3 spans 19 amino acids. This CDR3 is CASSQEPGRGFASENIQYF. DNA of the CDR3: TGTGCCAGCAGCCAAGAACCAGGCAGGGGGTTCGCTAGTGAAAACATTCAGTACTTC.

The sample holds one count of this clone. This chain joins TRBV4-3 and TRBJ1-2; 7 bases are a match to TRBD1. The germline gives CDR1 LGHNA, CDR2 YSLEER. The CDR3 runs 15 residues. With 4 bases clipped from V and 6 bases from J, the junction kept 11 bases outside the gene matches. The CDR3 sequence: CASSPEKTGFHGYTF. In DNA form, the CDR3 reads TGCGCCAGCAGCCCAGAGAAGACAGGGTTTCATGGCTACACCTTC.

Written as DNA, the CDR3 is TGTGCCAGCAGTTTAATCTGGGGCCCCTACAATGAGCAGTTCTTC. It yields the protein CASSLIWGPYNEQFF. V gene TRBV27 combines with J gene TRBJ2-1, with D tentatively TRBD1 (5 bases). The CDR3 runs to 15 residues. From germline, CDR1 is MNHEY and CDR2 SMNVEV (reference sequence). V gave up 2 bases and J gave up 2 bases, with 10 bases separating them.

CDR3 DNA: TGCGCCAGCAGCCAAGGACAGGGGAACAATGAGCAGTTCTTC. Encoded protein: CASSQGQGNNEQFF. The rearrangement links TRBV4-1 to TRBJ2-1; 8 nucleotides match TRBD1. This CDR3 contains 14 residues. Germline loops: CDR1 MGHRA, CDR2 YSYEKL. V was pared by 1 base and J by 5 bases, with 1 base of the junction left unmatched.

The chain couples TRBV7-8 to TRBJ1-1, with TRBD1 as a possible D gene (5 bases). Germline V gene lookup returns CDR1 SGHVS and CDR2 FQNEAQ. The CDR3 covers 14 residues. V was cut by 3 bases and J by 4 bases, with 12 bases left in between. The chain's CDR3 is CASSFEGGVTEAFF. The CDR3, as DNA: TGTGCCAGCAGCTTCGAGGGAGGGGTCACTGAAGCTTTCTTT.

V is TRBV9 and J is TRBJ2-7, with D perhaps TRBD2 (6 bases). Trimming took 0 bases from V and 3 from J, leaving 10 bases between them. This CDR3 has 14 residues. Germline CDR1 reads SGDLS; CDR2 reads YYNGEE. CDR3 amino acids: CASSVEGRGYEQYF. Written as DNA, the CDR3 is TGTGCCAGCAGCGTAGAAGGGCGGGGCTACGAGCAGTACTTC.

DNA for the CDR3: TGTGCCAGCAGCTTAATCGGTGGGGGGGCAGATACGCAGTATTTT. Its translation is CASSLIGGGADTQYF. The chain joins TRBV7-9 to TRBJ2-3; TRBD2 agrees at 7 bases. V shed 2 bases and J 4 bases; nucleotides not matched to a gene: 6. Germline values: CDR1 SEHNR, CDR2 FQNEAQ (reference sequence). The CDR3 loop spans 15 amino acids.

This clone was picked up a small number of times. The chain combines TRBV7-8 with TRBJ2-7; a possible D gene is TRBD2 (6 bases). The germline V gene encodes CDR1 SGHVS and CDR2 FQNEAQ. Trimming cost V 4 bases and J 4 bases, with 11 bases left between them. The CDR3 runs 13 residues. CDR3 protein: CASSSGTLYEQYF. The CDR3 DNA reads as TGTGCCAGCAGCTCTGGGACTCTGTACGAGCAGTACTTC.

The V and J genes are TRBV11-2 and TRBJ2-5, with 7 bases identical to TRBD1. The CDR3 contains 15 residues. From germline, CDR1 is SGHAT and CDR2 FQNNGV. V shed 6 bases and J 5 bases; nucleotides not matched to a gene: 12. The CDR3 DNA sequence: TGTGCCAGCAGTTTGGGGGACAGTAAAGGGGAGACCCAGTACTTC. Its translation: CASSLGDSKGETQYF.

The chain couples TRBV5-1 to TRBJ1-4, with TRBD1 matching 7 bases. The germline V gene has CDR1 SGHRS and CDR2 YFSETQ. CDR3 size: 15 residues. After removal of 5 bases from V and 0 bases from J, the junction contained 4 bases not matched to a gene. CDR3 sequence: CASSFGTATNEKLFF. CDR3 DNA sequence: TGCGCCAGCAGTTTTGGGACAGCAACTAATGAAAAACTGTTTTTT. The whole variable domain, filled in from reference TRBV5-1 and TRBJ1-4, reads KAGVTQTPRYLIKTRGQQVTLSCSPISGHRSVSWYQQTPGQGLQFLFEYFSETQRNKGNFPGRFSGRQFSNSRSEMNVSTLELGDSALYLCASSFGTATNEKLFFGSGTQLSVL.

DNA for the CDR3: TGTGCCAGCAGCTTGGGGACAGATATTCGATACAATGAGCAGTTCTTC. Its translation: CASSLGTDIRYNEQFF. V is TRBV7-2 and J is TRBJ2-1; TRBD1 aligns across 7 bases. Germline CDR1 SGHTA, CDR2 FQGNSA. The CDR3 spans 16 residues. The J segment lost 4 bases and the V segment lost 3 bases, leaving 9 bases of the junction unmatched.

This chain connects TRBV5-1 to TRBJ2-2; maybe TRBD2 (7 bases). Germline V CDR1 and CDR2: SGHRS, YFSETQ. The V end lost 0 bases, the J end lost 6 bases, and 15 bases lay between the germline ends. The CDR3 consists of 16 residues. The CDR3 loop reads CASSLVGGPSSGELFF. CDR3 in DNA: TGCGCCAGCAGCTTGGTGGGGGGGCCCTCGTCCGGGGAGCTGTTTTTT.

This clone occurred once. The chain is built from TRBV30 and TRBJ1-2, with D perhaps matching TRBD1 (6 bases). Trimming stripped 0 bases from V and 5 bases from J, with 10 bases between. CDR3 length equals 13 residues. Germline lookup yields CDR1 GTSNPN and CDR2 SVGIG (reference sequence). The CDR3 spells CAWSVGQRYGYTF. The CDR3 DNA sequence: TGTGCCTGGAGTGTAGGACAGAGATATGGCTACACCTTC.

Here the CDR3 DNA reads TGTGCCAGCAGGCTCGACAGGGGGGACACTGAAGCTTTCTTT. Protein sequence: CASRLDRGDTEAFF. The J gene is TRBJ1-1, the V gene TRBV6-5; TRBD1 aligns across 9 bases. The germline V gene encodes CDR1 MNHEY and CDR2 SVGAGI. V shed 6 bases and J 3 bases; nucleotides not matched to a gene: 5. This CDR3 contains 14 residues.

For the CDR3, the DNA is TGTGCCAGCAGCCCGACAAACGTGAACACTGAAGCTTTCTTT. Encoded protein: CASSPTNVNTEAFF. V and J are TRBV7-9 and TRBJ1-1; no definite D call. The germline V and J ends were trimmed by 5 bases and 0 bases, with 10 bases remaining between them. Germline CDR1 is SEHNR and CDR2 is FQNEAQ (reference sequence). This CDR3 contains 14 residues. Variable domain in full (rest from reference TRBV7-9 and TRBJ1-1): DTGVSQNPRHKITKRGQNVTFRCDPISEHNRLYWYRQTLGQGPEFLTYFQNEAQLEKSRLLSDRFSAERPKGSFSTLEIQRTEQGDSAMYLCASSPTNVNTEAFFGQGTRLTVV.

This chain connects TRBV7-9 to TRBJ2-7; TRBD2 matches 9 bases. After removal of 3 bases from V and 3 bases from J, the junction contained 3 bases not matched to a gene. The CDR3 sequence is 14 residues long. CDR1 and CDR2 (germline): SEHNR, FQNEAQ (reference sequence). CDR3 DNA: TGTGCCAGCAGCTTTATAGCGGGGGACTACGAGCAGTACTTC. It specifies CASSFIAGDYEQYF.

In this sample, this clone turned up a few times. CDR3 region: CASSYSKRGGGKTQYF. CDR3 in DNA: TGTGCCAGCAGTTACTCGAAGCGGGGGGGCGGAAAGACCCAGTACTTC. This rearrangement joins TRBV6-5 to TRBJ2-5; TRBD2 aligns across 10 bases. The CDR3 extends over 16 amino acids. Germline CDR1 reads MNHEY; CDR2 reads SVGAGI. V was clipped by 0 bases and J by 6 bases; unmatched bases: 7.

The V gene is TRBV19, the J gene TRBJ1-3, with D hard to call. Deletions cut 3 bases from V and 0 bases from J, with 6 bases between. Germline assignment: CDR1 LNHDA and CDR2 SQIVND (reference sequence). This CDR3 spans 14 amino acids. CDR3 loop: CASSIGGSGNTIYF. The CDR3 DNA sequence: TGTGCCAGTAGTATCGGCGGCTCTGGAAACACCATATATTTT.

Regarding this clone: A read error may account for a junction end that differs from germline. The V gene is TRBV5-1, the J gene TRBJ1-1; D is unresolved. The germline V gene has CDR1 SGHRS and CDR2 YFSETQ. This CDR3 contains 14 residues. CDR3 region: CASSLDDGNTEAFF. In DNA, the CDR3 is TGCGCCAGCAGCTTGGACGACGGGAACACTGAAGCCTTCTTT.

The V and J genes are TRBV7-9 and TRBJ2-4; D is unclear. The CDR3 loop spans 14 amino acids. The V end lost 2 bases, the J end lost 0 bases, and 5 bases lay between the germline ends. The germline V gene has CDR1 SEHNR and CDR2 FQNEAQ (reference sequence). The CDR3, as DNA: TGTGCCAGCAGCTTATCTTTAGCCAAAAACATTCAGTACTTC. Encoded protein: CASSLSLAKNIQYF.

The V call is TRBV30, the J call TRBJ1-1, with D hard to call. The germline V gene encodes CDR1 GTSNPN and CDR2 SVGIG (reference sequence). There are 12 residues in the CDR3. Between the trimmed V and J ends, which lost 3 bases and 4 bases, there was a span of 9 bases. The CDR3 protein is CAWSGGATEAFF. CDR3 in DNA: TGTGCCTGGAGCGGAGGTGCCACTGAAGCTTTCTTT.